These T cell receptor beta chains were read from a single sample in a study of blood T cell repertoires in COVID-19. The table came from immunoSEQ multiplex PCR; TCRdb's copy has only in-frame clones and leaves some out. The sample lists about 70,000 clones; around 88% were seen once. Sequences were obtained from peripheral blood. All receptors come from a woman over 75 with acute or convalescent COVID-19. Each CDR3 is given with its conserved first and last residue. Fields, in order: V gene, J gene, D gene, clone size, CDR3 protein, CDR3 DNA. D genes are given only for firm matches. The listing skips clone size in some rows; elsewhere it reads once, few, many or a size class.

V gene: TRBV18
J gene: TRBJ2-2
D gene: -
clone size: -
CDR3 protein: CASSPYSGRVTGELFF
CDR3 DNA: TGTGCCAGCTCACCGTACTCCGGGAGAGTCACCGGGGAGCTGTTTTTT

V gene: TRBV14
J gene: TRBJ2-3
D gene: TRBD2
clone size: -
CDR3 protein: CASSQDLILAGASQYF
CDR3 DNA: TGTGCCAGCAGCCAAGATCTAATACTAGCGGGAGCATCGCAGTATTTT

V gene: TRBV28
J gene: TRBJ1-2
D gene: -
clone size: -
CDR3 protein: CASSLRAGSYYGYTF
CDR3 DNA: TGTGCCAGCAGTTTAAGGGCAGGGTCGTACTATGGCTACACCTTC

V gene: TRBV10-3
J gene: TRBJ1-3
D gene: -
clone size: -
CDR3 protein: CAISESRVSGNTIYF
CDR3 DNA: TGTGCCATCAGTGAGTCGAGAGTCTCTGGAAACACCATATATTTT

V gene: TRBV2
J gene: TRBJ2-3
D gene: TRBD1
clone size: -
CDR3 protein: CAGDRGQSDTQYF
CDR3 DNA: TGTGCCGGGGACAGGGGGCAATCAGATACGCAGTATTTT

V gene: TRBV7-9
J gene: TRBJ1-5
D gene: TRBD1
clone size: -
CDR3 protein: CASSLGTGVNQPQHF
CDR3 DNA: TGTGCCAGCAGCCTCGGGACAGGGGTCAATCAGCCCCAGCATTTT

V gene: TRBV5-1
J gene: TRBJ1-1
D gene: TRBD1
clone size: -
CDR3 protein: CASNVGTGATEAFF
CDR3 DNA: TGCGCCAGCAATGTGGGGACAGGGGCGACTGAAGCTTTCTTT

V gene: TRBV5-4
J gene: TRBJ1-1
D gene: TRBD1
clone size: -
CDR3 protein: CASSKGQGPTEAFF
CDR3 DNA: TGTGCCAGCAGCAAGGGACAGGGACCCACTGAAGCTTTCTTT

V gene: TRBV6-2/TRBV6-3
J gene: TRBJ2-2
D gene: TRBD2
clone size: -
CDR3 protein: CASSQRGRGNTGELFF
CDR3 DNA: TGTGCCAGCAGTCAAAGAGGGAGGGGGAACACCGGGGAGCTGTTTTTT

V gene: TRBV3-1/TRBV3-2
J gene: TRBJ1-1
D gene: -
clone size: -
CDR3 protein: CASSQAGGTTEAFF
CDR3 DNA: TGTGCCAGCAGCCAAGCTGGAGGTACGACTGAAGCTTTCTTT

V gene: TRBV9
J gene: TRBJ2-2
D gene: TRBD2
clone size: -
CDR3 protein: CASSVEAGLNTGELFF
CDR3 DNA: TGTGCCAGCAGCGTAGAAGCGGGACTAAACACCGGGGAGCTGTTTTTT

V gene: TRBV1
J gene: TRBJ2-3
D gene: -
clone size: -
CDR3 protein: CTSRSSGGRTDTQYF
CDR3 DNA: TGCACCAGCAGATCTAGCGGGGGCCGCACAGATACGCAGTATTTT

V gene: TRBV9
J gene: TRBJ1-2
D gene: TRBD1
clone size: -
CDR3 protein: CASSVEGAGRGYGYTF
CDR3 DNA: TGTGCCAGCAGCGTTGAGGGGGCCGGTCGGGGCTATGGCTACACCTTC

V gene: TRBV29-1
J gene: TRBJ2-5
D gene: TRBD1
clone size: -
CDR3 protein: CSVGQGMETQYF
CDR3 DNA: TGCAGCGTAGGACAGGGGATGGAGACCCAGTACTTC

V gene: TRBV18
J gene: TRBJ2-3
D gene: TRBD2
clone size: -
CDR3 protein: CASSSLAGSTDTQYF
CDR3 DNA: TGTGCCAGCTCATCCTTAGCGGGGAGCACAGATACGCAGTATTTT

V gene: TRBV25-1
J gene: TRBJ1-3
D gene: TRBD1
clone size: -
CDR3 protein: CASRGTGGGRNTIYF
CDR3 DNA: TGTGCCAGCAGGGGGACAGGGGGCGGACGAAACACCATATATTTT

V gene: TRBV7-8
J gene: TRBJ2-1
D gene: -
clone size: -
CDR3 protein: CASSFLTVTRRDLPNEQFF
CDR3 DNA: TGTGCCAGCAGCTTTCTGACGGTTACGCGGCGGGACCTGCCCAATGAGCAGTTCTTC

V gene: TRBV6-1
J gene: TRBJ1-3
D gene: TRBD1
clone size: few
CDR3 protein: CASSARGTGNGNTIYF
CDR3 DNA: TGTGCCAGCAGTGCTCGTGGGACAGGGAATGGAAACACCATATATTTT

V gene: TRBV6-2/TRBV6-3
J gene: TRBJ2-2
D gene: TRBD1
clone size: -
CDR3 protein: CASSYSTGTGELFF
CDR3 DNA: TGTGCCAGCAGTTACTCGACAGGGACCGGGGAGCTGTTTTTT

V gene: TRBV6-5
J gene: TRBJ2-6
D gene: TRBD1
clone size: -
CDR3 protein: CASSLTGVGANVLTF
CDR3 DNA: TGTGCCAGCAGCTTGACAGGGGTCGGGGCCAACGTCCTGACTTTC

V gene: TRBV4-3
J gene: TRBJ1-3
D gene: -
clone size: -
CDR3 protein: CASSQWAGTGNTIYF
CDR3 DNA: TGCGCCAGCAGCCAATGGGCAGGGACTGGAAACACCATATATTTT

V gene: TRBV28
J gene: TRBJ1-5
D gene: TRBD1
clone size: -
CDR3 protein: CASYSTTGSNQPQHF
CDR3 DNA: TGTGCCAGCTACTCCACGACAGGGAGCAATCAGCCCCAGCATTTT

V gene: TRBV5-5
J gene: TRBJ2-2
D gene: TRBD2
clone size: -
CDR3 protein: CASRQLAGGHGYAGELFF
CDR3 DNA: TGTGCCAGCAGACAACTAGCGGGGGGCCATGGCTACGCCGGGGAGCTGTTTTTT

V gene: TRBV7-8
J gene: TRBJ2-3
D gene: -
clone size: -
CDR3 protein: CASSDGQTTDTQYF
CDR3 DNA: TGTGCCAGCAGCGACGGACAGACCACAGATACGCAGTATTTT

V gene: TRBV19
J gene: TRBJ2-7
D gene: -
clone size: -
CDR3 protein: CASSGGGGLREQYF
CDR3 DNA: TGTGCCAGTAGTGGAGGCGGGGGCCTTCGCGAGCAGTACTTC

V gene: TRBV29-1
J gene: TRBJ1-2
D gene: TRBD1
clone size: -
CDR3 protein: CSVPGQGRYGYTF
CDR3 DNA: TGCAGCGTTCCGGGACAGGGGCGCTATGGCTACACCTTC

V gene: TRBV2
J gene: TRBJ2-3
D gene: -
clone size: -
CDR3 protein: CASGGLYTDTQYF
CDR3 DNA: TGTGCCAGCGGGGGCCTATACACAGATACGCAGTATTTT

V gene: TRBV9
J gene: TRBJ1-1
D gene: -
clone size: -
CDR3 protein: CASSVDLQGGTEAFF
CDR3 DNA: TGTGCCAGCAGCGTAGATCTCCAAGGGGGAACTGAAGCTTTCTTT

V gene: TRBV28
J gene: TRBJ2-7
D gene: TRBD1
clone size: -
CDR3 protein: CASSYVQGAPDEQYF
CDR3 DNA: TGTGCCAGCAGTTACGTACAGGGGGCGCCGGATGAGCAGTACTTC

V gene: TRBV27
J gene: TRBJ1-4
D gene: TRBD1
clone size: -
CDR3 protein: CASSPGGWGEKLFF
CDR3 DNA: TGTGCCAGCAGCCCAGGGGGGTGGGGTGAAAAACTGTTTTTT

V gene: TRBV6-2/TRBV6-3
J gene: TRBJ2-1
D gene: TRBD2
clone size: -
CDR3 protein: CASSYGLAGGTAYNEQFF
CDR3 DNA: TGTGCCAGCAGCTATGGACTAGCGGGAGGGACGGCCTACAATGAGCAGTTCTTC

V gene: TRBV24-1
J gene: TRBJ2-2
D gene: TRBD2
clone size: -
CDR3 protein: CATSDFPIGRGSTGELFF
CDR3 DNA: TGTGCCACCAGTGATTTCCCAATAGGGAGGGGATCCACCGGGGAGCTGTTTTTT

V gene: TRBV19
J gene: TRBJ2-1
D gene: TRBD2
clone size: once
CDR3 protein: CASSTLAGGYNEQFF
CDR3 DNA: TGTGCCAGTAGTACTCTAGCGGGCGGGTACAATGAGCAGTTCTTC

V gene: TRBV7-8
J gene: TRBJ2-3
D gene: TRBD2
clone size: -
CDR3 protein: CASSSLGPSGVYTDTQYF
CDR3 DNA: TGTGCCAGCAGCTCATTGGGTCCTAGCGGAGTATACACAGATACGCAGTATTTT

V gene: TRBV6-6
J gene: TRBJ2-1
D gene: TRBD2
clone size: -
CDR3 protein: CASRGLAGIYNEQFF
CDR3 DNA: TGTGCCAGCAGAGGACTAGCGGGAATTTACAATGAGCAGTTCTTC

V gene: TRBV5-1
J gene: TRBJ2-7
D gene: TRBD1
clone size: -
CDR3 protein: CASSPGQERTYEQYF
CDR3 DNA: TGCGCCAGCAGCCCGGGACAGGAGAGGACCTACGAGCAGTACTTC

V gene: TRBV3-1/TRBV3-2
J gene: TRBJ1-1
D gene: -
clone size: -
CDR3 protein: CASSRPPGGEAFF
CDR3 DNA: TGTGCCAGCAGCCGCCCACCCGGGGGTGAAGCTTTCTTT

V gene: TRBV11-2
J gene: TRBJ1-2
D gene: TRBD1
clone size: -
CDR3 protein: CASSRPPGHRGYQGYGYTF
CDR3 DNA: TGTGCCAGCAGCCGACCACCGGGCCACAGGGGTTATCAGGGTTATGGCTACACCTTC

V gene: TRBV5-1
J gene: TRBJ1-5
D gene: -
clone size: -
CDR3 protein: CASSSGVIDQPQHF
CDR3 DNA: TGCGCCAGCAGCTCGGGAGTTATTGATCAGCCCCAGCATTTT

V gene: TRBV29-1
J gene: TRBJ1-1
D gene: TRBD1
clone size: -
CDR3 protein: CSYSRGLGTEAFF
CDR3 DNA: TGCAGCTACAGCAGGGGGCTAGGCACTGAAGCTTTCTTT

V gene: TRBV28
J gene: TRBJ1-5
D gene: -
clone size: -
CDR3 protein: CASSSSGEGNQPQHF
CDR3 DNA: TGTGCCAGCAGTTCCTCAGGGGAGGGGAATCAGCCCCAGCATTTT

V gene: TRBV4-3
J gene: TRBJ2-7
D gene: TRBD1
clone size: -
CDR3 protein: CASSQDLDRRTYEQYF
CDR3 DNA: TGCGCCAGCAGCCAAGATTTGGACAGGCGAACCTACGAGCAGTACTTC

V gene: TRBV5-4
J gene: TRBJ2-3
D gene: TRBD2
clone size: -
CDR3 protein: CASSYGTSPTHITDTQYF
CDR3 DNA: TGTGCCAGCAGCTATGGGACTAGCCCCACCCATATCACAGATACGCAGTATTTT

V gene: TRBV3-1/TRBV3-2
J gene: TRBJ2-7
D gene: TRBD1
clone size: -
CDR3 protein: CASSVDRGLTYEQYF
CDR3 DNA: TGTGCCAGCAGCGTAGACAGGGGGCTTACCTACGAGCAGTACTTC

V gene: TRBV6-2/TRBV6-3
J gene: TRBJ2-1
D gene: -
clone size: once
CDR3 protein: CASSYGGAIPEQFF
CDR3 DNA: TGTGCCAGCAGTTACGGGGGGGCCATTCCTGAGCAGTTCTTC